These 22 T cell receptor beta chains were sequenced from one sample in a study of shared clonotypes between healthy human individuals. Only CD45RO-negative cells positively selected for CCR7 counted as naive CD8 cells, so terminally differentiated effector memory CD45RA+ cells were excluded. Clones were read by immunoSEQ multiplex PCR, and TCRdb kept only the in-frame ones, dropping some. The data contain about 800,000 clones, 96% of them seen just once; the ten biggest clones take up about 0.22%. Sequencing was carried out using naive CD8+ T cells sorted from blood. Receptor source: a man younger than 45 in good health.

The CDR3 protein is CASSRDRSEPQHF. CDR3 bases: TGCGCCAGCAGTCGGGACAGGAGCGAGCCCCAGCATTTT. The chain uses TRBV10-2 and TRBJ1-5, with TRBD1 matching 8 bases. CDR3 size: 13 residues. Germline V gene lookup returns CDR1 WSHSY and CDR2 SAAADI. With 5 bases clipped from V and 8 bases from J, the junction kept 5 bases outside the gene matches.

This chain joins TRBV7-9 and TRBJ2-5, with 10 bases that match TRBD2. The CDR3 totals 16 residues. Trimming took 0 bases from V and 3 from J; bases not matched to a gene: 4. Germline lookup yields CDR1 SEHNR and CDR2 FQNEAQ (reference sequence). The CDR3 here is CASSLALAGAKETQYF. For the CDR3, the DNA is TGTGCCAGCAGCTTAGCGCTAGCGGGAGCCAAAGAGACCCAGTACTTC.

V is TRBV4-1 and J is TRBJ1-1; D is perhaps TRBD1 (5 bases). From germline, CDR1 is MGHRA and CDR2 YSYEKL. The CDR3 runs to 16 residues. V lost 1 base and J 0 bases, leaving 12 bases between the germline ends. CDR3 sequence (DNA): TGCGCCAGCAGCCAAGCCCTCGGGACCTTGAACACTGAAGCTTTCTTT. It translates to CASSQALGTLNTEAFF.

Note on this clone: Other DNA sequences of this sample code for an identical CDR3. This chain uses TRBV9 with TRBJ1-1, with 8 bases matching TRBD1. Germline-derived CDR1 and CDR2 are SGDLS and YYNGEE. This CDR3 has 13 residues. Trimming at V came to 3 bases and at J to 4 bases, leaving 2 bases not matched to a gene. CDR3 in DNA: TGTGCCAGCAGCGAAACAGGGGGCACTGAAGCTTTCTTT. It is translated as CASSETGGTEAFF.

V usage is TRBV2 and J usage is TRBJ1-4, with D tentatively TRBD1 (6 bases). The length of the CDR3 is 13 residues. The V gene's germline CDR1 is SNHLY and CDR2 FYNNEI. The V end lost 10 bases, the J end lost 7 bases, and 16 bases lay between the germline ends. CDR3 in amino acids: CAILGGAREKLFF. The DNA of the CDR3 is TGTGCCATTCTCGGGGGGGCGCGTGAAAAACTGTTTTTT. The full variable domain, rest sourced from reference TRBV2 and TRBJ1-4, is EPEVTQTPSHQVTQMGQEVILRCVPISNHLYFYWYRQILGQKVEFLVSFYNNEISEKSEIFDDQFSVERPDGSNFTLKIRSTKLEDSAMYFCAILGGAREKLFFGSGTQLSVL.

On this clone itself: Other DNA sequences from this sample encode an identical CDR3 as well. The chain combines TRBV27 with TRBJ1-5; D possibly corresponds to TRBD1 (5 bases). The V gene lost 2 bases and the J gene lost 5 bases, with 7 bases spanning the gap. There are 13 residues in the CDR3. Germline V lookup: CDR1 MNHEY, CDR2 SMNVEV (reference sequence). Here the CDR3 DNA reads TGTGCCAGCAGTTTAGGGGGGGATCAGCCCCAGCATTTT. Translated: CASSLGGDQPQHF.

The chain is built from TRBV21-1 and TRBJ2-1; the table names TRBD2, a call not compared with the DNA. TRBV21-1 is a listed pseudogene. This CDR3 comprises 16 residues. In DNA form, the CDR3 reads TGTGCCAGCAGCCCTCGAGCTAGCGGGAGTATGGTTGAGCAGTTCTTC. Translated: CASSPRASGSMVEQFF.

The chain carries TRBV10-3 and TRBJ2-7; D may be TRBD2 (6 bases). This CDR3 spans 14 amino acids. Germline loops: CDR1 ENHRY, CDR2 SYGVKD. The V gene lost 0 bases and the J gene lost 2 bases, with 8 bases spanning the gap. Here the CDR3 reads CAISESRTTYEQYF. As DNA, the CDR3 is TGTGCCATCAGTGAGTCCAGGACTACCTACGAGCAGTACTTC.

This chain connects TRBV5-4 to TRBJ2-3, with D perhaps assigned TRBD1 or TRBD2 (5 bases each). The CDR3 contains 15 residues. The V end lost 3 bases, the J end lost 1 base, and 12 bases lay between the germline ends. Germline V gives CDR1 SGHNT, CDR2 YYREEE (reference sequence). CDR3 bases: TGTGCCAGCAGCTACCGGGGCAGGCGCACAGATACGCAGTATTTT. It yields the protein CASSYRGRRTDTQYF. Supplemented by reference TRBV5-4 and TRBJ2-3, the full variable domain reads ETGVTQSPTHLIKTRGQQVTLRCSSQSGHNTVSWYQQALGQGPQFIFQYYREEENGRGNFPPRFSGLQFPNYSSELNVNALELDDSALYLCASSYRGRRTDTQYFGPGTRLTVL.

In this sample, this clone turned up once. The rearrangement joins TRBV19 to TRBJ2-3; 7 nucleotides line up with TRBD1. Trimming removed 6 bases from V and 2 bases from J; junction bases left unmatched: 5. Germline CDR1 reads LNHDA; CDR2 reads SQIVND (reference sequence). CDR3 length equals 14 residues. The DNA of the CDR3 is TGTGCCAGTAGCCGACAGGGAATCACAGATACGCAGTATTTT. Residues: CASSRQGITDTQYF.

CDR3 residues: CASGGEGGRVEQYF. CDR3 nucleotide sequence: TGTGCCAGCGGGGGAGAGGGAGGTAGGGTAGAGCAGTACTTC. This rearrangement joins TRBV9 to TRBJ2-7; perhaps TRBD2 as D (6 bases). This CDR3 contains 14 residues. CDR1 is SGDLS, CDR2 YYNGEE, per germline. With 7 bases removed from V and 7 bases from J, the gap between germline ends came to 21 bases.

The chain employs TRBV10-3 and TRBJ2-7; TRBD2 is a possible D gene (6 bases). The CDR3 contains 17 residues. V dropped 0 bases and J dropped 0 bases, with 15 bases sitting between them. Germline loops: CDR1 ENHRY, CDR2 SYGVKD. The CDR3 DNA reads TGTGCCATCAGTGAGTCAATAGCGGAACAAAGCTCCTACGAGCAGTACTTC. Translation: CAISESIAEQSSYEQYF.

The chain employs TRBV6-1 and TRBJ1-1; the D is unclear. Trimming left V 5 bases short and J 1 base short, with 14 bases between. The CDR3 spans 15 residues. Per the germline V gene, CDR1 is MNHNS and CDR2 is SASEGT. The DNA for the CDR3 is TGTGCCAGCAGTCAAGACTCCCCATCGAACACTGAAGCTTTCTTT. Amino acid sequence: CASSQDSPSNTEAFF.

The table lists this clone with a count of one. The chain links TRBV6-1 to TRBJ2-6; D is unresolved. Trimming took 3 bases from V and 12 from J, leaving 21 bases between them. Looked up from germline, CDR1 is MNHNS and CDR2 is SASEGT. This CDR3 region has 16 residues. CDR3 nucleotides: TGTGCCAGCAGTGAGCCCAAGGAGACTCTGGAGAGCGTCCTGACTTTC. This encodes CASSEPKETLESVLTF.

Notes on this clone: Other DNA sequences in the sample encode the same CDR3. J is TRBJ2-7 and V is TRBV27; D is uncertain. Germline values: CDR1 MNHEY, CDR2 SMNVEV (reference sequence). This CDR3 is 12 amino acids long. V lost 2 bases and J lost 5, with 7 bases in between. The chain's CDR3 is CASSLLGDEQYF. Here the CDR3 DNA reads TGTGCCAGCAGTTTACTTGGCGACGAGCAGTACTTC.

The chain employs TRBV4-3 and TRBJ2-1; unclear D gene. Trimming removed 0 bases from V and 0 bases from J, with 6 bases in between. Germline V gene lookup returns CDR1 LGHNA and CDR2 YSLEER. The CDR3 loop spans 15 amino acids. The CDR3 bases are TGCGCCAGCAGCCAAGATGGCTACTCCTACAATGAGCAGTTCTTC. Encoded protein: CASSQDGYSYNEQFF.

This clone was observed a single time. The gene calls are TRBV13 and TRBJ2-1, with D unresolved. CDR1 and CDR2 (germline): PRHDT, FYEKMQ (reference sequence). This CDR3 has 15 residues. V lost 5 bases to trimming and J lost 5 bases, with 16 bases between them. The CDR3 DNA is TGTGCCAGCAGCCCTTACTATGCAACTAACAATGAGCAGTTCTTC. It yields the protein CASSPYYATNNEQFF.

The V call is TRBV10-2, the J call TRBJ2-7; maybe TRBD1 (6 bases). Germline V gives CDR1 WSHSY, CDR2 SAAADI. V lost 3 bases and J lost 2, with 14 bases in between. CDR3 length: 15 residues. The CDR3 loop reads CASSEISDSPYEQYF. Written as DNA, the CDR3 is TGCGCCAGCAGTGAAATTTCGGACAGTCCCTACGAGCAGTACTTC.

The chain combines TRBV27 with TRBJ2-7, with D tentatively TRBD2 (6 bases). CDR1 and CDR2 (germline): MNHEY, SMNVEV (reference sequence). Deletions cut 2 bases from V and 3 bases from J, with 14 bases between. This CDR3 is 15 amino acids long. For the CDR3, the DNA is TGTGCCAGCAGTTTAGTCGGGGGACTGAACTACGAGCAGTACTTC. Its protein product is CASSLVGGLNYEQYF.

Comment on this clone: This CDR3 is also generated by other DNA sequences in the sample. CDR3 loop: CASGGSGNTIYF. The CDR3 DNA reads as TGTGCTTCAGGAGGTTCCGGAAACACCATATATTTT. J is TRBJ1-3 and V is TRBV9; no firm D call. The CDR3 is made up of 12 amino acids. Germline CDR1 and CDR2: SGDLS and YYNGEE.

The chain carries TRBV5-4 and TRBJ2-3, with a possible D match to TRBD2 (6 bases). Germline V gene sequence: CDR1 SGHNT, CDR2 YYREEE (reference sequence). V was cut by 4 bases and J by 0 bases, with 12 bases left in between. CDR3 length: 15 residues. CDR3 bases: TGTGCCAGCAGCATTAACCTAGCGAGCACAGATACGCAGTATTTT. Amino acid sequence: CASSINLASTDTQYF.

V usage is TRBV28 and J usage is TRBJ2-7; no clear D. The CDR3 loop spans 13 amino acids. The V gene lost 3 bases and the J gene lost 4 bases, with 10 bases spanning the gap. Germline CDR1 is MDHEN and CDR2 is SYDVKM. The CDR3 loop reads CASSFGWDYEQYF. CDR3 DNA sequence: TGTGCCAGCAGTTTCGGGTGGGATTACGAGCAGTACTTC.